This is a list of T cell receptor beta chains from one sample in a study of CD8+CD57+ T cells in acquired aplastic anemia. TCRdb fed the reads into MiXCR, producing one record per CDR3 protein. This sample carries about 170,000 distinct CDR3 sequences, roughly 63% of them seen once, and the ten largest clones take about 50%. Source material: sorted CD4+, CD8+, or CD8+CD57+ T cells (not recorded which) from PBMCs. The origin of the receptors is a human donor in good health. Both conserved end residues are part of each CDR3. The D gene is left open where the match is weak. Size is stated for part of the rows, as once, few or many counts, or as a class when the clone is expanded.

CDR3 protein	CDR3 DNA	V gene	J gene	clone size	D gene
CASRLLNNEQFF	TGTGCCAGCAGGCTTCTTAACAATGAGCAGTTCTTC	TRBV12-3/TRBV12-4	TRBJ2-1	many	.
CASSTGGQGWTDTQYF	TGTGCCAGCAGTACTGGGGGACAGGGCTGGACAGATACGCAGTATTTT	TRBV2	TRBJ2-3	.	TRBD1
CASSEFQREGQEQYF	TGTGCCAGCAGTGAATTCCAGCGGGAGGGCCAAGAGCAGTACTTC	TRBV2	TRBJ2-7	.	TRBD2
CASSESGSSDTQYF	TGTGCCAGCAGTGAATCGGGTTCTTCAGATACGCAGTATTTT	TRBV6-4	TRBJ2-3	.	.
CASSGFSYNEQFF	TGTGCCAGTAGCGGCTTCTCCTACAATGAGCAGTTCTTC	TRBV2	TRBJ2-1	.	.
CATNPLGANTIYF	TGTGCCACCAACCCCCTTGGGGCGAACACCATATATTTT	TRBV2	TRBJ1-3	few	.
CASSVAESSYNEQFF	TGTGCCAGCAGTGTTGCGGAAAGCTCCTACAATGAGCAGTTCTTC	TRBV6-4	TRBJ2-1	.	.
CASSLGTGVNNQPQHF	TGTGCCAGCAGCTTAGGGACAGGGGTGAACAATCAGCCCCAGCATTTT	TRBV7-9	TRBJ1-5	.	TRBD1
CASSKQGVINQPQHF	TGTGCCAGCAGCAAACAGGGGGTGATCAATCAGCCCCAGCATTTT	TRBV5-6	TRBJ1-5	.	TRBD1
CASSAPGLAYNEQFF	TGTGCCAGCAGCGCCCCGGGACTAGCCTACAATGAGCAGTTCTTC	TRBV7-2	TRBJ2-1	.	TRBD2
CATSGGGAREQYF	TGTGCCACCAGTGGAGGGGGGGCGAGGGAGCAGTACTTC	TRBV24-1	TRBJ2-7	.	.
CSADPRQGTDGYTF	TGCAGTGCCGACCCACGACAGGGGACCGACGGCTACACCTTC	TRBV20-1	TRBJ1-2	.	TRBD1
CSASGGLAYEQRF	TGCAGTGCTAGTGGGGGACTAGCCTACGAGCAGCGCTTC	TRBV20-1	TRBJ2-7	.	TRBD2